Detailed here is one TCR beta chain. The entry originates in a study of blood T cell repertoires in COVID-19. Clones were read by immunoSEQ multiplex PCR, and TCRdb kept only the in-frame ones, dropping some. The data hold approximately 75,000 clones, with around 67% observed a single time. This sequence originates from a human donor with acute or convalescent COVID-19. The donor label of this sample is uncertain. What was sequenced was peripheral blood.

Here the CDR3 reads CASSYSAGGHQPQHF. The CDR3 DNA sequence: TGTGCCAGCAGTTACTCGGCAGGGGGCCACCAGCCCCAGCATTTT. V is TRBV6-2 or TRBV6-3 and J is TRBJ1-5; 8 nucleotides match TRBD1. The CDR3 runs to 15 residues. The ends lost 0 bases at V and 7 bases at J; junction bases unmatched: 5. CDR1 is MNHEY, CDR2 SVGEGT, per germline.